Shown below are 30 T cell receptor beta chains from a single sample sequenced in a study of OX40 agonist ivuxolimab in advanced cancers. The assay was immunoSEQ multiplex PCR, and TCRdb's table has in-frame clones only and misses some. The profile shows tens of thousands of clones, approximately 85% of them singletons. Sequencing was performed on CD4+ or CD8+ T cells sorted from blood, taken in a trial of the OX40 agonist ivuxolimab. The source of these receptors is an adult with an advanced solid tumor such as melanoma, head and neck, liver or kidney cancer.

V and J are TRBV2 and TRBJ2-1; 7 bases map to TRBD1. The J segment lost 5 bases and the V segment lost 7 bases, leaving 5 bases of the junction unmatched. The CDR3 runs 13 residues. Germline V gene lookup returns CDR1 SNHLY and CDR2 FYNNEI. This CDR3 is CASKRGQNNEQFF. The CDR3 DNA reads TGTGCCAGCAAGAGGGGACAGAACAATGAGCAGTTCTTC. Together with reference TRBV2 and TRBJ2-1, the CDR3 gives the full variable domain: EPEVTQTPSHQVTQMGQEVILRCVPISNHLYFYWYRQILGQKVEFLVSFYNNEISEKSEIFDDQFSVERPDGSNFTLKIRSTKLEDSAMYFCASKRGQNNEQFFGPGTRLTVL.

This sequence joins TRBV4-2 and TRBJ2-3; 11 bases match TRBD2. The V and J ends lost 4 bases and 5 bases, in that order; junction bases with no gene match: 5. The germline V gene has CDR1 LGHNA and CDR2 YNFKEQ. The CDR3 runs to 15 residues. Here the CDR3 DNA reads TGTGCCAGCAGCCCGACTAGCGGGGTACAAGATACGCAGTATTTT. Translated, it gives CASSPTSGVQDTQYF.

This chain links TRBV27 with TRBJ2-7, with TRBD2 as a possible D gene (5 bases). The germline V and J ends were trimmed by 0 bases and 3 bases, with 12 bases remaining between them. The CDR3 loop spans 15 amino acids. The germline gives CDR1 MNHEY, CDR2 SMNVEV (reference sequence). The CDR3 nucleotides read TGTGCCAGCAGTTTATCCCCTGGCGGGTTCTACGAGCAGTACTTC. Protein: CASSLSPGGFYEQYF.

This chain joins TRBV6-5 and TRBJ1-6, with unresolved D. V gave up 5 bases and J gave up 0 bases, with 8 bases separating them. The CDR3 consists of 15 residues. In germline, CDR1 is MNHEY, CDR2 SVGAGI. For the CDR3, the DNA is TGTGCCAGCAGTACCGGGCGCTCCTATAATTCACCCCTCCACTTT. Translating gives CASSTGRSYNSPLHF.

This clone was recorded once. The gene calls are TRBV6-6 and TRBJ1-2; D is ambiguous. Germline CDR1 is MNHNY and CDR2 is SVGAGI (reference sequence). The V end was cut by 11 bases, the J end by 4 bases, with 17 bases between. The length of the CDR3 is 13 residues. DNA for the CDR3: TGTGCCTCCGGCAACCAGGAACCCTATGGCTACACCTTC. It specifies CASGNQEPYGYTF.

As concerns this clone: Sequence at one end of the junction differs from germline and may be a read error. This sample also contains other DNA sequences that code for the same CDR3. The J gene is TRBJ2-7, the V gene TRBV5-1; perhaps TRBD2 as D (5 bases). The CDR3 runs 12 residues. Germline CDR1 reads SGHRS; CDR2 reads YFSETQ. The CDR3 region is CASSLTGDEQYF. The CDR3 coding sequence is TGCGCCAGTAGCTTGACCGGGGACGAGCAGTACTTC.

CDR3 nucleotide sequence: TGCGCCAGCAGCTTGGATCGGGTCCAAGAGACCCAGTACTTC. Translation: CASSLDRVQETQYF. The chain is built from TRBV5-1 and TRBJ2-5; D gene unclear. Germline CDR1 is SGHRS and CDR2 is YFSETQ. The CDR3 runs 14 residues. The V end lost 0 bases, the J end lost 1 base, and 7 bases lay between the germline ends. The whole variable domain, remainder taken from reference TRBV5-1 and TRBJ2-5, is KAGVTQTPRYLIKTRGQQVTLSCSPISGHRSVSWYQQTPGQGLQFLFEYFSETQRNKGNFPGRFSGRQFSNSRSEMNVSTLELGDSALYLCASSLDRVQETQYFGPGTRLLVL.

The CDR3 sequence is CARSCGPGEQFF. CDR3 DNA sequence: TGTGCCAGAAGCTGCGGGCCCGGTGAGCAGTTCTTC. The genes are TRBV5-3 and TRBJ2-1; tentative D call: TRBD2 (5 bases). TRBV5-3 is identified as an open reading frame with a role that is uncertain. Trimming pared 3 bases from V and 9 bases from J, leaving 10 bases between. This CDR3 spans 12 amino acids.

This sequence joins TRBV6-1 and TRBJ2-5, with D perhaps matching TRBD1 or TRBD2 (5 bases each). Germline V gene data show CDR1 as MNHNS and CDR2 as SASEGT. V lost 5 bases and J lost 5, with 18 bases in between. The CDR3 contains 15 residues. The chain's CDR3 is CASSSRLEGMETQYF. For the CDR3, the DNA is TGTGCCAGCAGTTCCCGACTTGAGGGGATGGAGACCCAGTACTTC.

This chain joins TRBV7-9 and TRBJ2-5, with D perhaps matching TRBD1 (6 bases). V was pared by 0 bases and J by 2 bases, with 7 bases between. Germline CDR1 reads SEHNR; CDR2 reads FQNEAQ (reference sequence). The CDR3 consists of 14 residues. The CDR3 reads CASSLADRQETQYF. DNA of the CDR3: TGTGCCAGCAGCTTAGCCGACAGGCAAGAGACCCAGTACTTC.

The chain employs TRBV7-2 and TRBJ2-7; TRBD2 agrees at 9 bases. Germline loops: CDR1 SGHTA, CDR2 FQGNSA. V was clipped by 4 bases and J by 4 bases; unmatched bases: 8. The CDR3 totals 15 residues. This CDR3 reads CASSSAGGPQYEQYF. The CDR3 DNA follows: TGTGCCAGCAGCTCCGCGGGAGGGCCCCAGTACGAGCAGTACTTC.

This chain links TRBV11-2 with TRBJ2-2; 9 nucleotides agree with TRBD1. Germline assignment: CDR1 SGHAT and CDR2 FQNNGV. This CDR3 is 17 amino acids long. J lost 5 bases, V lost 5 bases, and 12 bases had no gene match. The DNA for the CDR3 is TGTGCCAGCAGCCAAGCACCTGGACAGGGGCATACCGGGGAGCTGTTTTTT. The encoded protein is CASSQAPGQGHTGELFF.

This clone has a single count. The chain is built from TRBV7-2 and TRBJ2-7; possible D gene TRBD1, 5 bases. The CDR3 totals 15 residues. CDR1 SGHTA and CDR2 FQGNSA come from the germline V gene. V was cut by 1 base and J by 2 bases, with 12 bases left in between. Here the CDR3 reads CASSLVSRDTYEQYF. DNA for the CDR3: TGTGCCAGCAGCTTAGTCTCCAGGGATACCTACGAGCAGTACTTC. The full variable domain, completed using reference TRBV7-2 and TRBJ2-7, is GAGVSQSPSNKVTEKGKDVELRCDPISGHTALYWYRQSLGQGLEFLIYFQGNSAPDKSGLPSDRFSAERTGGSVSTLTIQRTQQEDSAVYLCASSLVSRDTYEQYFGPGTRLTVT.

The chain recombines TRBV5-1 with TRBJ1-2; D uncertain. The V end was cut by 10 bases, the J end by 2 bases, with 15 bases between. CDR3 length: 13 residues. Germline CDR1 SGHRS, CDR2 YFSETQ. CDR3 nucleotide sequence: TGCGCCTCAAGGCCCCCAGAAAACTATGGCTACACCTTC. This translates into CASRPPENYGYTF. Full variable domain (missing parts from reference TRBV5-1 and TRBJ1-2): KAGVTQTPRYLIKTRGQQVTLSCSPISGHRSVSWYQQTPGQGLQFLFEYFSETQRNKGNFPGRFSGRQFSNSRSEMNVSTLELGDSALYLCASRPPENYGYTFGSGTRLTVV.

This clone was counted only a few times. The V gene is TRBV7-2, the J gene TRBJ2-3, with D maybe TRBD1 (6 bases). The germline gives CDR1 SGHTA, CDR2 FQGNSA. Trimming removed 5 bases at V and 2 bases at J, with 8 bases between. This CDR3 contains 13 residues. CDR3 protein: CASSRQVTDTQYF. CDR3 nucleotide sequence: TGTGCCAGCAGCCGACAGGTCACAGATACGCAGTATTTT.

The chain uses TRBV7-2 and TRBJ2-5; D is perhaps TRBD2 (6 bases). Trimming took off 3 bases at V and 4 bases at J, with 12 bases between the two ends. Per the germline V gene, CDR1 is SGHTA and CDR2 is FQGNSA. This CDR3 spans 14 amino acids. The CDR3 protein is CASSFTEGPETQYF. In DNA form, the CDR3 reads TGTGCCAGCAGCTTTACGGAGGGTCCAGAGACCCAGTACTTC.

The gene calls are TRBV9 and TRBJ2-3; TRBD2 aligns across 7 bases. This CDR3 contains 14 residues. CDR1 is SGDLS and CDR2 is YYNGEE in the germline V gene. J lost 8 bases, V lost 3 bases, and 9 bases had no gene match. For the CDR3, the DNA is TGTGCCAGCAGCGCGGGGGGAGTGCGCCCTACGCAGTATTTT. Translated: CASSAGGVRPTQYF.

This clone was seen more than once but under ten times. J is TRBJ1-6 and V is TRBV30, with D perhaps matching TRBD1 (5 bases). The V end lost 0 bases, the J end lost 7 bases, and 10 bases lay between the germline ends. Germline V CDR1 and CDR2: GTSNPN, SVGIG (reference sequence). The CDR3 length is 14 residues. The CDR3 loop is CAWSVGTANSPLHF. DNA of the CDR3: TGTGCCTGGAGTGTAGGGACGGCCAATTCACCCCTCCACTTT.

The rearrangement uses TRBV6-5 and TRBJ1-2; 9 bases match TRBD1. The germline V gene has CDR1 MNHEY and CDR2 SVGAGI. J lost 1 base, V lost 8 bases, and 2 bases had no gene match. CDR3 length: 13 amino acids. CDR3 amino acids: CASGDRVNYGYTF. As DNA, the CDR3 is TGTGCCAGCGGGGACAGGGTTAACTATGGCTACACCTTC.

V usage is TRBV7-9 and J usage is TRBJ1-1, with 11 bases fitting TRBD1. The CDR3 sequence is 14 residues long. V gave up 4 bases and J gave up 6 bases; unmatched junction bases: 4. The germline CDR1 and CDR2 sequences are SEHNR and FQNEAQ (reference sequence). The CDR3 loop reads CASSSGQGASEAFF. In DNA, the CDR3 is TGTGCCAGCAGCTCCGGACAGGGGGCCTCTGAAGCTTTCTTT.

As for this clone: Other DNA sequences in the sample encode the same CDR3. V usage is TRBV5-6 and J usage is TRBJ2-7; possibly TRBD2 for D (7 bases). The germline CDR1 and CDR2 sequences are SGHDT and YYEEEE. V lost 0 bases to trimming and J lost 4 bases, with 14 bases between them. This CDR3 comprises 15 residues. The DNA for the CDR3 is TGTGCCAGCAGCTTGGGCGGGGGCGCCCCGTACGAGCAGTACTTC. Protein sequence: CASSLGGGAPYEQYF.

For this clone: One end of the junction fails to match germline, which may point to a read error. The chain employs TRBV6-5 and TRBJ2-7; 9 bases agree with TRBD1. This CDR3 comprises 15 residues. Germline V gives CDR1 MNHEY, CDR2 SVGAGI. The CDR3 DNA reads as TGTGCCAGCAGGTACTGGGACAGGGAGGGGAGCGAGCAGTACTTC. It codes for CASRYWDREGSEQYF.

This clone was seen a few times. This rearrangement joins TRBV28 to TRBJ1-1; D unresolved. The CDR3 spans 12 residues. Trimming stripped 3 bases from V and 3 bases from J, with 5 bases between. Germline CDR1 MDHEN, CDR2 SYDVKM. The CDR3: CASSLTHTEAFF. The DNA of the CDR3 is TGTGCCAGCAGTTTGACTCACACTGAAGCTTTCTTT.

The CDR3 coding sequence is TGCGCCAGCAGTTACCGGGACAACTCTTATGGCTACACCTTC. This encodes CASSYRDNSYGYTF. The V gene is TRBV5-1, the J gene TRBJ1-2; maybe TRBD1 (6 bases). Germline V lookup: CDR1 SGHRS, CDR2 YFSETQ. Trimming stripped 5 bases from V and 5 bases from J, with 16 bases between. The CDR3 extends over 14 amino acids.

The chain combines TRBV5-1 with TRBJ1-6; D is uncertain. This CDR3 is 16 amino acids long. Germline V CDR1 and CDR2: SGHRS, YFSETQ. V was cut by 0 bases and J by 5 bases, with 12 bases left in between. The CDR3 here is CASSLDLGLHNSPLHF. CDR3 DNA: TGCGCCAGCAGCTTGGACCTAGGGCTCCATAATTCACCCCTCCACTTT.

The genes are TRBV27 and TRBJ2-1; D might be TRBD2 (6 bases). Germline V gene lookup returns CDR1 MNHEY and CDR2 SMNVEV (reference sequence). This CDR3 comprises 13 residues. The V end lost 2 bases, the J end lost 6 bases, and 8 bases lay between the germline ends. CDR3 residues: CASSLMGGNEQFF. In nucleotides, the CDR3 is TGTGCCAGCAGTTTAATGGGGGGCAATGAGCAGTTCTTC.

The CDR3 DNA reads TGCGCCAGCAGCCGGGGGGTAGCGGGAACCACCGGGGAGCTGTTTTTT. Amino acids: CASSRGVAGTTGELFF. The J gene is TRBJ2-2, the V gene TRBV4-1; 8 bases match TRBD2. Trimming removed 4 bases from V and 4 bases from J; junction bases left unmatched: 8. This CDR3 region has 16 residues. CDR1 and CDR2 from the germline V gene are MGHRA and YSYEKL.

The chain links TRBV11-3 to TRBJ2-4, with 7 bases aligning to TRBD1. Germline CDR1 and CDR2: SGHNT and YENEEA. CDR3 size: 16 residues. V gave up 1 base and J gave up 0 bases; unmatched junction bases: 3. The chain's CDR3 is CASSLGTGLAKNIQYF. As DNA, the CDR3 is TGTGCCAGCAGCTTAGGGACAGGACTAGCCAAAAACATTCAGTACTTC.

The chain carries TRBV5-1 and TRBJ2-5; 8 bases match TRBD1. The CDR3 loop spans 16 amino acids. Losses at the gene ends were 2 bases for V and 5 bases for J; bases not matched to a gene: 11. Germline CDR1 SGHRS, CDR2 YFSETQ. The CDR3 sequence is CASSLGGQAAAETQYF. CDR3 DNA: TGCGCCAGCAGCTTAGGGGGACAGGCGGCGGCGGAGACCCAGTACTTC.

The chain has TRBV2 and TRBJ1-2; D is undetermined. V was clipped by 3 bases and J by 2 bases, with 13 bases between them. From germline, CDR1 is SNHLY and CDR2 FYNNEI. This CDR3 is 15 amino acids long. DNA for the CDR3: TGTGCCAGCAGTGACAGGTCGTCTTGGAACTATGGCTACACCTTC. It translates to CASSDRSSWNYGYTF. The full variable domain, in which reference TRBV2 and TRBJ1-2 provide the parts outside the CDR3, is EPEVTQTPSHQVTQMGQEVILRCVPISNHLYFYWYRQILGQKVEFLVSFYNNEISEKSEIFDDQFSVERPDGSNFTLKIRSTKLEDSAMYFCASSDRSSWNYGYTFGSGTRLTVV.